This passage covers 21 T cell receptor beta chains from one sample sequenced in a study of T cells in Graves' hyperthyroidism and ophthalmopathy. Amplified TCR beta CDR3 regions derived from RNA transcripts. The HTBI primer set was used in a first-round RT-PCR of the TCR CDR3. TCRdb called the multiplex PCR reads again in MiXCR, with one record for every CDR3 protein. The sample gives roughly 420,000 distinct CDR3 sequences, roughly 13% of which show up once; 5% to 6% is in the top ten. The sample taken for sequencing was blood. The receptor set was obtained from a woman aged 18-29 years with Graves' hyperthyroidism.

This clonotype was detected many times. The chain is built from TRBV18 and TRBJ2-1; D is ambiguous. Germline values: CDR1 KGHSH, CDR2 LQKENI. The CDR3 loop spans 13 amino acids. Trimming removed 3 bases from V and 5 bases from J, with 8 bases in between. The CDR3 bases are TGTGCCAGCTCACCCAACTTGGACAATGAGCAGTTCTTC. Protein sequence: CASSPNLDNEQFF.

This CDR3 is CASRQTSGGYGQPQHF. The CDR3 DNA reads TGTGCCAGCAGGCAAACCTCAGGGGGCTACGGTCAGCCCCAGCATTTT. This chain uses TRBV27 with TRBJ1-5; 8 nucleotides agree with TRBD1. With V trimmed by 6 bases and J by 6 bases, 13 bases remained unmatched. Germline CDR1 is MNHEY and CDR2 is SMNVEV (reference sequence). The CDR3 is 16 amino acids.

This clonotype was found a few times. The rearrangement uses TRBV30 and TRBJ1-3, with D perhaps TRBD1 (5 bases). Germline V gene lookup returns CDR1 GTSNPN and CDR2 SVGIG (reference sequence). The V gene lost 3 bases and the J gene lost 0 bases, with 18 bases spanning the gap. This CDR3 has 17 amino acids. CDR3 residues: CAWREGVGVASGNTIYF. As DNA, the CDR3 is TGTGCCTGGAGGGAGGGAGTAGGGGTGGCCTCTGGAAACACCATATATTTT.

This clonotype was seen a few times. The rearrangement links TRBV27 to TRBJ2-2; a possible D gene is TRBD1 (5 bases). V shed 6 bases and J shed 0 bases, with 8 bases lying between them. The CDR3 runs to 14 residues. CDR1 is MNHEY, CDR2 SMNVEV, per germline (reference sequence). The CDR3: CASRRQTNTGELFF. The CDR3, as DNA: TGTGCCAGCAGACGACAGACGAACACCGGGGAGCTGTTTTTT.

This clonotype was counted many times. The chain combines TRBV3-1 with TRBJ2-7; 13 bases fit TRBD2. Trimming cost V 1 base and J 3 bases; bases outside gene matches: 0. Germline V gene lookup returns CDR1 LGHDT and CDR2 YNNKEL (reference sequence). The CDR3 runs to 15 residues. CDR3 sequence (DNA): TGTGCCAGCAGCCAAGGGACTAGCGGGGGCTACGAGCAGTACTTC. It translates to CASSQGTSGGYEQYF.

This clonotype was picked up a small number of times. V is TRBV27 and J is TRBJ1-1, with D possibly matching TRBD1 (6 bases). Germline lookup yields CDR1 MNHEY and CDR2 SMNVEV (reference sequence). The CDR3 sequence is 16 residues long. V lost 6 bases to trimming and J lost 1 base, with 18 bases between them. The DNA of the CDR3 is TGTGCCAGCAGCCCTCTCCCCGACAGGACGAACACTGAAGCTTTCTTT. Residues: CASSPLPDRTNTEAFF.

This clonotype was detected ten times or more. V gene TRBV20-1 combines with J gene TRBJ1-4; D not resolved. V lost 4 bases, J lost 0 bases, and 15 bases lay in between. Germline CDR1 is DFQATT and CDR2 is SNEGSKA (reference sequence). The CDR3 is 16 residues long. The CDR3 DNA reads as TGCAGTGCTACCGGGCCCGACATTGCAACTAATGAAAAACTGTTTTTT. Residues: CSATGPDIATNEKLFF.

This clonotype showed up many times. The genes are TRBV28 and TRBJ2-2, with 13 positions matching TRBD2. Per the germline V gene, CDR1 is MDHEN and CDR2 is SYDVKM. Trimming took 5 bases from V and 5 from J; bases not matched to a gene: 8. This CDR3 has 17 amino acids. This CDR3 is CASSLIGTSGNTGELFF. Here the CDR3 DNA reads TGTGCCAGCAGTCTCATCGGGACTAGCGGGAATACCGGGGAGCTGTTTTTT. Full variable domain (rest looked up from reference TRBV28 and TRBJ2-2): DVKVTQSSRYLVKRTGEKVFLECVQDMDHENMFWYRQDPGLGLRLIYFSYDVKMKEKGDIPEGYSVSREKKERFSLILESASTNQTSMYLCASSLIGTSGNTGELFFGEGSRLTVL.

This clonotype was seen many times. The chain combines TRBV20-1 with TRBJ2-7; D possibly matches TRBD1 or TRBD2 (5 bases each). Per the germline V gene, CDR1 is DFQATT and CDR2 is SNEGSKA (reference sequence). Trimming took off 6 bases at V and 3 bases at J, with 15 bases between the two ends. The CDR3 is 13 amino acids. CDR3 in DNA: TGCAGTGCAGGGGACCACGCCAGCTACGAGCAGTACTTC. This sequence encodes CSAGDHASYEQYF.

V gene TRBV4-2 combines with J gene TRBJ2-2, with TRBD1 identical over 7 bases. The CDR3 is made up of 18 amino acids. Trimming took 4 bases from V and 7 from J; bases not matched to a gene: 18. The germline CDR1 and CDR2 sequences are LGHNA and YNFKEQ. The CDR3 region is CASSLPQRQGREGGELFF. The CDR3 DNA sequence: TGTGCCAGCAGCCTCCCGCAGCGACAGGGAAGAGAAGGCGGGGAGCTGTTTTTT.

This clonotype has just a few counts. At one boundary the junction diverges from the germline segment, which might be a read error. The rearrangement joins TRBV27 to TRBJ2-7; D may correspond to TRBD1 or TRBD2 (6 bases each). The CDR3 consists of 15 residues. From germline, CDR1 is MNHEY and CDR2 SMNVEV (reference sequence). CDR3 nucleotide sequence: TGTGCCAGCAGACCGCTGGGGGGCCGACTCTACGAGCAGTGCTTC. Protein: CASRPLGGRLYEQCF.

This clonotype came up a few times. The chain uses TRBV7-9 and TRBJ2-2, with 10 bases matching TRBD1. The junction had 0 bases not matched to a gene; V was cut back by 5 bases and J by 3 bases. The CDR3 consists of 14 residues. Germline loops: CDR1 SEHNR, CDR2 FQNEAQ (reference sequence). This CDR3 reads CASSGQGDTGELFF. The CDR3 DNA reads TGTGCCAGCAGCGGACAGGGGGACACCGGGGAGCTGTTTTTT.

The rearrangement links TRBV25-1 to TRBJ2-2; D is undetermined. Germline-derived CDR1 and CDR2 are MGHDK and SYGVNS. This CDR3 is built from 16 residues. V was clipped by 1 base and J by 1 base, with 10 bases between them. The CDR3 coding sequence is TGTGCCAGCAGTGAATTTGTACAGCGGAACACCGGGGAGCTGTTTTTT. Its protein is CASSEFVQRNTGELFF.

This clonotype has ten or more counts. This sequence joins TRBV6-5 and TRBJ2-2; 9 bases map to TRBD2. The CDR3 length is 15 residues. The junction had 3 bases not matched to a gene; V was cut back by 3 bases and J by 4 bases. Germline V gene lookup returns CDR1 MNHEY and CDR2 SVGAGI. The CDR3 nucleotides are TGTGCCAGCAGTTATAGCGGGAGTGGCACCGGGGAGCTGTTTTTT. This codes for CASSYSGSGTGELFF.

This clonotype was picked up many times. V is TRBV28 and J is TRBJ2-1, with 10 bases aligning to TRBD2. CDR3 size: 16 residues. Germline V CDR1 and CDR2: MDHEN, SYDVKM. With 3 bases clipped from V and 4 bases from J, the junction kept 6 bases outside the gene matches. The chain's CDR3 is CASSLTTSGKYNEQFF. The CDR3 DNA reads TGTGCCAGCAGTTTGACCACTAGCGGGAAGTACAATGAGCAGTTCTTC.

The V gene is TRBV24-1, the J gene TRBJ2-7, with D possibly matching TRBD2 (5 bases). The CDR3 contains 14 residues. Between the trimmed V and J ends, which lost 6 bases and 1 base, there was a span of 12 bases. Germline V CDR1 and CDR2: KGHDR, SFDVKD. CDR3 bases: TGTGCCACCAGTTTGGGCTCGGGGTCCTACGAGCAGTACTTC. Translated, it gives CATSLGSGSYEQYF.

The rearrangement uses TRBV19 and TRBJ2-7, with TRBD1 as a possible D gene (5 bases). CDR3 size: 15 residues. Germline values: CDR1 LNHDA, CDR2 SQIVND (reference sequence). The ends were cut back, 5 bases at V and 1 base at J, with 15 bases in the middle. This CDR3 is CASSPNQGRSYEQYF. The CDR3 coding sequence is TGTGCCAGTAGTCCCAACCAGGGAAGGTCCTACGAGCAGTACTTC.

This clonotype was recorded many times. This chain connects TRBV28 to TRBJ2-1; TRBD2 matches 14 bases. The J segment lost 2 bases and the V segment lost 6 bases, leaving 3 bases of the junction unmatched. The CDR3 is made up of 16 amino acids. Germline CDR1 is MDHEN and CDR2 is SYDVKM. CDR3 in amino acids: CASSWGLAGAYNEQFF. As DNA, the CDR3 is TGTGCCAGCAGCTGGGGACTAGCGGGAGCCTACAATGAGCAGTTCTTC. Drawing the rest from reference TRBV28 and TRBJ2-1, the complete variable domain is DVKVTQSSRYLVKRTGEKVFLECVQDMDHENMFWYRQDPGLGLRLIYFSYDVKMKEKGDIPEGYSVSREKKERFSLILESASTNQTSMYLCASSWGLAGAYNEQFFGPGTRLTVL.

There are many counts of this clonotype. The chain is built from TRBV9 and TRBJ2-3, with 10 bases that match TRBD2. The trim removed 4 bases at V and 5 bases at J, leaving 10 bases unmatched. Germline V CDR1 and CDR2: SGDLS, YYNGEE. The CDR3 covers 16 residues. The CDR3: CASSPRRLAGVDTQYF. CDR3 nucleotides: TGTGCCAGCAGCCCCCGAAGGCTAGCGGGAGTAGATACGCAGTATTTT. Full variable domain (missing parts from reference TRBV9 and TRBJ2-3): DSGVTQTPKHLITATGQRVTLRCSPRSGDLSVYWYQQSLDQGLQFLIQYYNGEERAKGNILERFSAQQFPDLHSELNLSSLELGDSALYFCASSPRRLAGVDTQYFGPGTRLTVL.

This chain joins TRBV10-3 and TRBJ2-1; 12 nucleotides line up with TRBD2. The germline gives CDR1 ENHRY, CDR2 SYGVKD. This CDR3 spans 18 amino acids. V was pared by 0 bases and J by 0 bases, with 3 bases of the junction left unmatched. The CDR3 bases are TGTGCCATCAGTGAGTCCGCGACTAGCGGGAGCTCCTACAATGAGCAGTTCTTC. Translation: CAISESATSGSSYNEQFF.

This clonotype appeared many times. V gene TRBV12-3 or TRBV12-4 combines with J gene TRBJ2-3, with D perhaps matching TRBD1 (5 bases). The V gene lost 8 bases and the J gene lost 4 bases, with 16 bases spanning the gap. CDR3 length equals 14 residues. The CDR3 DNA reads TGTGCCAGCGTCGGACAAATAGGCCCAGATACGCAGTATTTT. Protein sequence: CASVGQIGPDTQYF.